This is a list of T cell receptor beta chains from one sample in a study of OX40 agonist ivuxolimab in advanced cancers. The table came from immunoSEQ multiplex PCR; TCRdb's copy has only in-frame clones and leaves some out. The top ten clones hold 8.5% to 14% of a sample with 30,000 to 45,000 clones, approximately 79% of them seen once. Sequenced material: CD4+ or CD8+ T cells sorted from blood, taken in a trial of the OX40 agonist ivuxolimab. The source is an adult with an advanced solid tumor such as melanoma, head and neck, liver or kidney cancer. Both conserved end residues are part of each CDR3. The D gene is left open where the match is weak. Clone size is given for some rows only: seen once, a few or many times, or a class if the clone is expanded.

size | J | D | V | DNA | CDR3
. | TRBJ2-2 | TRBD2 | TRBV7-3 | TGTGCCAGCAGCGAAATAGCGGGGGTCTACACCGGGGAGCTGTTTTTT | CASSEIAGVYTGELFF
. | TRBJ1-6 | . | TRBV5-6 | TGTGCCAGCAGCTTGGGCTCTAGGGGGGATTCACCCCTCCACTTT | CASSLGSRGDSPLHF
. | TRBJ2-3 | . | TRBV28 | TGTGCCAGCATGGGGCTTCGGGCTAGCGCCACAGATACGCAGTATTTT | CASMGLRASATDTQYF
once | TRBJ2-1 | TRBD2 | TRBV5-1 | TGCGCCAGCAGCTTGGTGAACGTGGCGGGGGGGCCCTACAATGAGCAGTTCTTC | CASSLVNVAGGPYNEQFF
. | TRBJ2-7 | TRBD1 | TRBV7-8 | TGTGCCAGCAGCCGGGGGGACAGGGGATACTACGAGCAGTACTTC | CASSRGDRGYYEQYF
once | TRBJ2-7 | . | TRBV6-1 | TGTGCCAGCAGTGAAGAAGCCGGAGGGGTTGACGAGCAGTACTTC | CASSEEAGGVDEQYF
. | TRBJ1-2 | . | TRBV6-5 | TGTGCCAGCAGTTACTTGGCTAACTATGGCTACACCTTC | CASSYLANYGYTF
. | TRBJ1-1 | . | TRBV4-2 | TGTGCCAGCAGCTTATGGGGCCGCACTGAAGCTTTCTTT | CASSLWGRTEAFF
. | TRBJ2-3 | TRBD2 | TRBV7-6 | TGTGCCAGCAGCTCCCCCCTCGGGGGGGAGGAGGCAGATACGCAGTATTTT | CASSSPLGGEEADTQYF
. | TRBJ2-1 | . | TRBV29-1 | TGCAGCGTTGAAAGGTCCCGGGGTTATGAGCAGTTCTTC | CSVERSRGYEQFF
. | TRBJ1-1 | . | TRBV5-1 | TGCGCCAGCAGCTCCAGGGGACCCAACACTGAAGCTTTCTTT | CASSSRGPNTEAFF
few | TRBJ2-7 | TRBD1 | TRBV4-1 | TGCGCCAGCAGCCCCTGGACAGGGGGCGAATACGAGCAGTACTTC | CASSPWTGGEYEQYF
few | TRBJ1-2 | . | TRBV21-1 | TGTGCCAGCAGCGCTCCGCCTTATGGTGCGGACTATGGCTACACCTTC | CASSAPPYGADYGYTF
. | TRBJ2-3 | TRBD1 | TRBV6-6 | TGTGCCAGCAGTCCACCGACAGGGTCTGGGACAGATACGCAGTATTTT | CASSPPTGSGTDTQYF
. | TRBJ1-5 | TRBD1 | TRBV6-6 | TGTGCCAGCAGTATGACAGGGGGCCATCAGCCCCAGCATTTT | CASSMTGGHQPQHF
few | TRBJ2-1 | . | TRBV2 | TGTGCCAGCAGTGGGGGAACGACTAGTTTATCCTACAATGAGCAGTTCTTC | CASSGGTTSLSYNEQFF
. | TRBJ1-2 | . | TRBV5-1 | TGCGCCAGCAGCATACAGGGCCATGGCTACACCTTC | CASSIQGHGYTF
medium-sized | TRBJ2-7 | TRBD1 | TRBV6-1 | TGTGCCAGCAGTGCTAACAGGGGATCCCTGGGAGAGCAGTACTTC | CASSANRGSLGEQYF
. | TRBJ1-3 | . | TRBV6-1 | TGTGCCAGCAGTGAAAAGGGGAGAAACACCATATATTTT | CASSEKGRNTIYF
. | TRBJ1-1 | . | TRBV7-3 | TGTGCCAGCAGCTTTGGATGGGGGAACACTGAAGCTTTCTTT | CASSFGWGNTEAFF
. | TRBJ1-5 | . | TRBV28 | TGTGCCAGCTATCGGCCCGGAACCAATCAGCCCCAGCATTTT | CASYRPGTNQPQHF
. | TRBJ2-3 | TRBD2 | TRBV9 | TGTGCCAGCAGCGTAGAAACGGGAACTAGCGGGGCTTCGGTCCTAGATACGCAGTATTTT | CASSVETGTSGASVLDTQYF
. | TRBJ2-3 | TRBD2 | TRBV5-1 | TGCGCCAGCTCCGGCACGGGGAGGGGAGATACGCAGTATTTT | CASSGTGRGDTQYF
. | TRBJ2-6 | . | TRBV14 | TGTGCCAGCAGCCAAGGACAGAACTCTGGGGCCAACGTCCTGACTTTC | CASSQGQNSGANVLTF
. | TRBJ2-7 | . | TRBV5-1 | TGCGCCAGCAGCTTGGGTTTTGTTGGCGGATCCTACGAGCAGTACTTC | CASSLGFVGGSYEQYF
. | TRBJ2-7 | . | TRBV18 | TGTGCCAGCTCACGAGAGGCAGGACCGGGGCAGTACTTC | CASSREAGPGQYF
. | TRBJ2-7 | . | TRBV11-2 | TGTGCCAGCAGCTTAGCCCCGCATTCGAGCGGGTTCTCCTACGAGCAGTACTTC | CASSLAPHSSGFSYEQYF
. | TRBJ2-7 | TRBD1 | TRBV2 | TGTGCCGGCAGTGGAAAGGACAGGGAATCCTACGAGCAGTACTTC | CAGSGKDRESYEQYF
. | TRBJ1-5 | . | TRBV21-1 | TGTGCCAGCAGCAAAGCCGTCCAGGGGAACGATAAGATTCCAGTGTATAGCAATCAGCCCCAGCATTTT | CASSKAVQGNDKIPVYSNQPQHF
. | TRBJ2-2 | . | TRBV7-9 | TGTGCGGGCACCGGGGAGCTGTTTTTT | CAGTGELFF
. | TRBJ2-7 | . | TRBV19 | TGTGCCAGTAGTATAGCCGCCGTTGGGTACGAGCAGTACTTC | CASSIAAVGYEQYF
. | TRBJ1-2 | TRBD1 | TRBV4-1 | TGCGCCAGCAGCCAAGACAGGACAGGGGGCCTGTCTAACTATGGCTACACCTTC | CASSQDRTGGLSNYGYTF
. | TRBJ1-1 | TRBD1 | TRBV9 | TGTGCCAGCAGCCCTCCTGGGACAGGGTTGAACACTGAAGCTTTCTTT | CASSPPGTGLNTEAFF
. | TRBJ2-1 | . | TRBV28 | TGTGCCAGCAACGAGGGGGAATATGAGCAGTTCTTC | CASNEGEYEQFF
. | TRBJ1-1 | . | TRBV10-3 | TGTGCCATCAGTGAAAGGCAGATGAACACTGAAGCTTTCTTT | CAISERQMNTEAFF
medium-sized | TRBJ1-1 | . | TRBV13 | TGTGCCAGCAGCATACGACAGACAGGGAACACTGAAGCTTTCTTT | CASSIRQTGNTEAFF
. | TRBJ1-1 | TRBD1 | TRBV14 | TGTGCCAGCAGCCAAGAAACAGGGGACACTGAAGCTTTCTTT | CASSQETGDTEAFF
. | TRBJ2-3 | . | TRBV12-5 | TGTGCTAGTGGCCAGAAAGGGGATACGCAGTATTTT | CASGQKGDTQYF
. | TRBJ1-3 | . | TRBV7-2 | TGTGCCAGCAGCTTAGCAGGGGGGGCTGGAAACACCATATATTTT | CASSLAGGAGNTIYF
. | TRBJ1-4 | . | TRBV10-3 | TGTGCCATCAGTGAGGACAGGTCGAAGGCGGGTGAAAAACTGTTTTTT | CAISEDRSKAGEKLFF
. | TRBJ2-1 | TRBD2 | TRBV7-9 | TGTGCCAGCAGCCCCGGTAGCGGGGTATCCTACAATGAGCAGTTCTTC | CASSPGSGVSYNEQFF